The text below deals with one T cell receptor (beta chain). Its antigen is still unknown. Germline assignment: CDR1 MDHEN and CDR2 SYDVKM. The CDR3 has 13 residues. The V and J ends lost 5 bases and 4 bases respectively, with 9 bases between them. This specimen belongs to a study of cytomegalovirus exposure and HLA in healthy donors. Findings and caveats of the study: Analysis performed later showed TCR beta chains linked to HLA being more clonally expanded than equally common others.

With 60 Vbeta and 13 Jbeta primers, the PCR was carried out. Clones were sequenced by immunoSEQ multiplex PCR, and TCRdb holds only the in-frame ones, with some missing. The sample records 100,000 to 150,000 clones, roughly 78% being singletons. The sequence derives from a man aged 25 to 40 in good health and CMV-seronegative. Sequencing was performed on PBMCs. The chain carries TRBV28 and TRBJ1-5, with a tentative D call TRBD1 (6 bases). CDR3: CASSRDRNQPQHF. CDR3 bases: TGTGCCAGCAGTCGCGACAGGAATCAGCCCCAGCATTTT.